These T cell receptor beta chains were read from a single sample in a study of T cell repertoires in cytomegalovirus infection. Each CDR3 protein gets one entry after TCRdb re-called the reads with MiXCR. Among over 100,000 distinct CDR3 sequences, 15% to 20% were seen once, and the ten largest hold 8%. The sample comprised PBMCs. These receptors came from a human donor in good health (CMV status not recorded). Some clones in this sample may be carry-over from other donors' samples. Both conserved end residues are part of each CDR3. D genes are given only for firm matches. Clone size is not always given. Where it is, it says once, few, many or a class for expanded clones.

CDR3 DNA: TGCAGCGGATATGGACAGGGAGAGACCGGGGAGCTGTTTTTT
CDR3 protein: CSGYGQGETGELFF
J gene: TRBJ2-2
D gene: TRBD1
V gene: TRBV29-1
clone size: few

CDR3 DNA: TGTGCCAGCAGTTACCGGCAGTACAATGAGCAGTTCTTC
CDR3 protein: CASSYRQYNEQFF
J gene: TRBJ2-1
D gene: .
V gene: TRBV6-2/TRBV6-3
clone size: few

CDR3 DNA: TGTGCCAGCAGAACGGGACAGGGCTCTGGGACCAACGTCCTGACTTTC
CDR3 protein: CASRTGQGSGTNVLTF
J gene: TRBJ2-6
D gene: TRBD1
V gene: TRBV27
clone size: .

CDR3 DNA: TGTGCCAGCAGCTTAGGATTCGGCAGGGGGCAGGAGACCCAGTACTTC
CDR3 protein: CASSLGFGRGQETQYF
J gene: TRBJ2-5
D gene: TRBD1
V gene: TRBV7-6
clone size: many

CDR3 DNA: TGTGCCAGCAGCTTAGGGCCGGATCACAAAGGCTACACCTTC
CDR3 protein: CASSLGPDHKGYTF
J gene: TRBJ1-2
D gene: .
V gene: TRBV11-2
clone size: few

CDR3 DNA: TGCAGTGCCGACAAACCCGGGGCTTATGGCTACACCTTC
CDR3 protein: CSADKPGAYGYTF
J gene: TRBJ1-2
D gene: .
V gene: TRBV20-1
clone size: .

CDR3 DNA: TGTGCCAGCTCACCACCGGGGAGGGGGCAGGGGAACACTGAAGCTTTCTTT
CDR3 protein: CASSPPGRGQGNTEAFF
J gene: TRBJ1-1
D gene: TRBD1
V gene: TRBV18
clone size: .

CDR3 DNA: TGTGCCAGCAGCACCCAAGGGGCCCCTTCCTACAATGAGCAGTTCTTC
CDR3 protein: CASSTQGAPSYNEQFF
J gene: TRBJ2-1
D gene: .
V gene: TRBV7-3
clone size: many

CDR3 DNA: TGTGCCAGCAGTGGACATTGGGGCAGCGAGCAGTACTTC
CDR3 protein: CASSGHWGSEQYF
J gene: TRBJ2-7
D gene: .
V gene: TRBV2
clone size: .

CDR3 DNA: TGTGCCAGCAGCCAAGATGGAGAAGGGTTGGACACTGAAGCTTTCTTT
CDR3 protein: CASSQDGEGLDTEAFF
J gene: TRBJ1-1
D gene: .
V gene: TRBV14
clone size: few

CDR3 DNA: TGCAGCGTTCTGTTGGAGACCCAGTACTTC
CDR3 protein: CSVLLETQYF
J gene: TRBJ2-5
D gene: .
V gene: TRBV29-1
clone size: .

CDR3 DNA: TGTGCCAGCAGCTTAGGGGGGGGGGGCAAGAACACTGAAGCTTTCTTT
CDR3 protein: CASSLGGGGKNTEAFF
J gene: TRBJ1-1
D gene: .
V gene: TRBV7-9
clone size: .

CDR3 DNA: TGTGCCAGCAGCCAGCGGGGGAGGCTGGGCGACGAGCAGTACTTC
CDR3 protein: CASSQRGRLGDEQYF
J gene: TRBJ2-7
D gene: TRBD2
V gene: TRBV7-2
clone size: many

CDR3 DNA: TGTGCCAGCAGCTTAGCGGGACGGTTAGCGGGGGGGACCTACGAGCAGTACTTC
CDR3 protein: CASSLAGRLAGGTYEQYF
J gene: TRBJ2-7
D gene: TRBD2
V gene: TRBV7-6
clone size: many

CDR3 DNA: TGTGCCAGCAGCTTAGAGATTAAAAATGAGCAGTTCTTC
CDR3 protein: CASSLEIKNEQFF
J gene: TRBJ2-1
D gene: .
V gene: TRBV11-2
clone size: many

CDR3 DNA: TGTGCCAGCAGCCTCGGCGGGGGGCCTCGGAACACTGAAGCTTTCTTT
CDR3 protein: CASSLGGGPRNTEAFF
J gene: TRBJ1-1
D gene: .
V gene: TRBV5-3
clone size: .

CDR3 DNA: TGCGGTCTTTGGTCTAAAGTCCATGGCTACACCTTC
CDR3 protein: CGLWSKVHGYTF
J gene: TRBJ1-2
D gene: .
V gene: TRBV20-1
clone size: .

CDR3 DNA: TGTGCCAGCAGCGTGTCGGGACAGGGTTTCTCCTCCTATAATTCACCCCTCCACTTT
CDR3 protein: CASSVSGQGFSSYNSPLHF
J gene: TRBJ1-6
D gene: TRBD1
V gene: TRBV7-2
clone size: many

CDR3 DNA: TGTGCCATCAGTGAGCACAGCTTAGACGGCACAGATACGCAGTATTTT
CDR3 protein: CAISEHSLDGTDTQYF
J gene: TRBJ2-3
D gene: .
V gene: TRBV10-3
clone size: many

CDR3 DNA: TGTGCCAGCAGCTTAGTAGGAGGGCCCTCCTACGAGCAGTACTTC
CDR3 protein: CASSLVGGPSYEQYF
J gene: TRBJ2-7
D gene: .
V gene: TRBV7-2
clone size: many

CDR3 DNA: TGTGCCAGCAGCTCGCAAAACACTGAAGCTTTCTTT
CDR3 protein: CASSSQNTEAFF
J gene: TRBJ1-1
D gene: .
V gene: TRBV7-9
clone size: many

CDR3 DNA: TGTGCCAGCAGCTTAGGGGTGCAGGGGGTTCGGAACGAGCAGTACTTC
CDR3 protein: CASSLGVQGVRNEQYF
J gene: TRBJ2-7
D gene: TRBD1
V gene: TRBV7-2
clone size: many

CDR3 DNA: TGTGCCAGCAGCTTGGAAGGACAGGCCTTGAATGAGCAGTTCTTC
CDR3 protein: CASSLEGQALNEQFF
J gene: TRBJ2-1
D gene: TRBD1
V gene: TRBV5-4
clone size: .

CDR3 DNA: TGCAGCTACGGAAAAGGGGGCACTGAAGCTTTCTTT
CDR3 protein: CSYGKGGTEAFF
J gene: TRBJ1-1
D gene: .
V gene: TRBV29-1
clone size: once

CDR3 DNA: TGCGCCAGCAGTCAATCGGCCTCGACAGGGGGCGGGGAGACCCAGTACTTC
CDR3 protein: CASSQSASTGGGETQYF
J gene: TRBJ2-5
D gene: TRBD1
V gene: TRBV23-1
clone size: few

CDR3 DNA: TGTGCCAGCAGTTTATCGCTCCTCCGAAACACAGATACGCAGTATTTT
CDR3 protein: CASSLSLLRNTDTQYF
J gene: TRBJ2-3
D gene: .
V gene: TRBV27
clone size: .

CDR3 DNA: TGTGCCAGCAGTATCCTCTCGGGTTTTGGGGAAGCTTTCTTT
CDR3 protein: CASSILSGFGEAFF
J gene: TRBJ1-1
D gene: .
V gene: TRBV28
clone size: few

CDR3 DNA: TGCGCCAGCAGCCCCCCCACGGGGGTGGCCTATGGCTACACCTTC
CDR3 protein: CASSPPTGVAYGYTF
J gene: TRBJ1-2
D gene: .
V gene: TRBV4-1
clone size: .

CDR3 DNA: TGTGCCAGCAGCTCGAACTTGGACAGGGCAAACACCGGGGAGCTGTTTTTT
CDR3 protein: CASSSNLDRANTGELFF
J gene: TRBJ2-2
D gene: TRBD1
V gene: TRBV7-2
clone size: .

CDR3 DNA: TGTGCCAGCAGACCGGGACAGGGAATCGCTATAGGCTACACCTTC
CDR3 protein: CASRPGQGIAIGYTF
J gene: TRBJ1-2
D gene: TRBD1
V gene: TRBV5-4
clone size: few

CDR3 DNA: TGTGCCAGCAGCTCCCAGACGGACACTGAAGCTTTCTTT
CDR3 protein: CASSSQTDTEAFF
J gene: TRBJ1-1
D gene: .
V gene: TRBV7-2
clone size: many

CDR3 DNA: TGTGCCAGCAGCTTAGGAGGGACCGCGGGAAACACCATATATTTT
CDR3 protein: CASSLGGTAGNTIYF
J gene: TRBJ1-3
D gene: .
V gene: TRBV7-3
clone size: many

CDR3 DNA: TGTGCCAGCGGGACAGGGGGAGCGTATGAAAAACTGTTTTTT
CDR3 protein: CASGTGGAYEKLFF
J gene: TRBJ1-4
D gene: TRBD1
V gene: TRBV6-2/TRBV6-3
clone size: many

CDR3 DNA: TGTGCCAGCAGCCCCCGTAGCGGGCTATTGAATGACAATGAGCAGTTCTTC
CDR3 protein: CASSPRSGLLNDNEQFF
J gene: TRBJ2-1
D gene: TRBD2
V gene: TRBV5-8
clone size: few

CDR3 DNA: TGTGCCATCAGCCCCACGGGGAACACTGAAGCTTTCTTT
CDR3 protein: CAISPTGNTEAFF
J gene: TRBJ1-1
D gene: .
V gene: TRBV10-3
clone size: many

CDR3 DNA: TGCGCCAGCAGCTTCTCACTGGTGGGACAGTACTACGAGCAGTACTTC
CDR3 protein: CASSFSLVGQYYEQYF
J gene: TRBJ2-7
D gene: TRBD1
V gene: TRBV5-1
clone size: .

CDR3 DNA: TGCGCCAGCAGCCAAGGACTGGGAACAGGGTCCTTCACCTACGAGCAGTACTTC
CDR3 protein: CASSQGLGTGSFTYEQYF
J gene: TRBJ2-7
D gene: .
V gene: TRBV4-1
clone size: few

CDR3 DNA: TGTGCCAGCAGCTTAGAAGGGTCGGGCGGACTATATGGCTACACCTTC
CDR3 protein: CASSLEGSGGLYGYTF
J gene: TRBJ1-2
D gene: .
V gene: TRBV7-2
clone size: many

CDR3 DNA: TGTGCCAGCAGCGGTCCTAGCGGGAGCACAGATACGCAGTATTTT
CDR3 protein: CASSGPSGSTDTQYF
J gene: TRBJ2-3
D gene: TRBD2
V gene: TRBV11-2
clone size: many

CDR3 DNA: TGTGCCAGCAGCTTAGCCCCGGGACAGGGAGTAAGCTATGGCTACACCTTC
CDR3 protein: CASSLAPGQGVSYGYTF
J gene: TRBJ1-2
D gene: TRBD1
V gene: TRBV7-9
clone size: few

CDR3 DNA: TGCGCCAGCAGCTTGGGGGTTACAGGGAACACTGAAGCTTTCTTT
CDR3 protein: CASSLGVTGNTEAFF
J gene: TRBJ1-1
D gene: .
V gene: TRBV5-1
clone size: .

CDR3 DNA: TGTGCCAGCAGACGACAGGGAACGCGGGCAACTAATGAAAAACTGTTTTTT
CDR3 protein: CASRRQGTRATNEKLFF
J gene: TRBJ1-4
D gene: TRBD1
V gene: TRBV28
clone size: .

CDR3 DNA: TGTGCCAGCAGCTTTACTAGCGGGGGGCGAGAGACCCAGTACTTC
CDR3 protein: CASSFTSGGRETQYF
J gene: TRBJ2-5
D gene: TRBD2
V gene: TRBV7-2
clone size: many

CDR3 DNA: TGTGCCAGCAGCCAGATATTAGACACCATATATTTT
CDR3 protein: CASSQILDTIYF
J gene: TRBJ1-3
D gene: .
V gene: TRBV7-2
clone size: many

CDR3 DNA: TGTGCCAGCAGCTTAATGGGAGCGAACACTGAAGCTTTCTTT
CDR3 protein: CASSLMGANTEAFF
J gene: TRBJ1-1
D gene: .
V gene: TRBV7-2
clone size: many

CDR3 DNA: TGTGCCAGCAGATCGACTAGCGGGCTCACAGATACGCAGTATTTT
CDR3 protein: CASRSTSGLTDTQYF
J gene: TRBJ2-3
D gene: TRBD2
V gene: TRBV6-2/TRBV6-3
clone size: many

CDR3 DNA: TGTGCCAGCAGCCCCTACGACTCCGGGGGGACCGGGGAGCTGTTTTTT
CDR3 protein: CASSPYDSGGTGELFF
J gene: TRBJ2-2
D gene: TRBD2
V gene: TRBV7-3
clone size: many

CDR3 DNA: TGTGCCAGCAGCTTGGCTTCGGGCAGGGCGAACACTGAAGCTTTCTTT
CDR3 protein: CASSLASGRANTEAFF
J gene: TRBJ1-1
D gene: .
V gene: TRBV5-4
clone size: once

CDR3 DNA: TGTGCCAGCAGCTTAGCGAGGGGGCCCTACGAGCAGTACTTC
CDR3 protein: CASSLARGPYEQYF
J gene: TRBJ2-7
D gene: TRBD1
V gene: TRBV7-2
clone size: many

CDR3 DNA: TGCAGTGCTAGAGATACGGCGGGTGGAGCAGATACGCAGTATTTT
CDR3 protein: CSARDTAGGADTQYF
J gene: TRBJ2-3
D gene: .
V gene: TRBV20-1
clone size: .

CDR3 DNA: TGTGCCAGCAGAGTTCAGCCCCAGCATTTT
CDR3 protein: CASRVQPQHF
J gene: TRBJ1-5
D gene: .
V gene: TRBV28
clone size: few

CDR3 DNA: TGTGCCAGCAGCTTCCTAGCGGATGGCGAGACCCAGTACTTC
CDR3 protein: CASSFLADGETQYF
J gene: TRBJ2-5
D gene: TRBD2
V gene: TRBV7-2
clone size: many

CDR3 DNA: TGTGCCAGCAGCTTAGATTCCCCTGGAAACATCATATATTTT
CDR3 protein: CASSLDSPGNIIYF
J gene: TRBJ1-3
D gene: .
V gene: TRBV5-5
clone size: once

CDR3 DNA: TGTGCCAGCAGTGAAAGGTTAAGGAGGGCCTTGTTGATCCACGAGCAGTACTTC
CDR3 protein: CASSERLRRALLIHEQYF
J gene: TRBJ2-7
D gene: .
V gene: TRBV2
clone size: many

CDR3 DNA: TGTGCCAGCAGTGCTACGGACAGGCCAGAGCAGTACTTC
CDR3 protein: CASSATDRPEQYF
J gene: TRBJ2-7
D gene: TRBD1
V gene: TRBV25-1
clone size: few

CDR3 DNA: TGTGCCAGCAGCGTGGAGGGGTCCTATAATTCACCCCTCCACTTT
CDR3 protein: CASSVEGSYNSPLHF
J gene: TRBJ1-6
D gene: .
V gene: TRBV7-3
clone size: .

CDR3 DNA: TGTGCCATCAGTGACGTGAGCACAACCGGGGAGCTGTTTTTT
CDR3 protein: CAISDVSTTGELFF
J gene: TRBJ2-2
D gene: .
V gene: TRBV10-3
clone size: many

CDR3 DNA: TGTGCCAGCAGTCGGGACAGGGCCGGCGGCTACACCTTC
CDR3 protein: CASSRDRAGGYTF
J gene: TRBJ1-2
D gene: TRBD1
V gene: TRBV27
clone size: few

CDR3 DNA: TGTGCCATCAGTGAGTCGTCTTTGAACACTGAAGCTTTCTTT
CDR3 protein: CAISESSLNTEAFF
J gene: TRBJ1-1
D gene: .
V gene: TRBV10-3
clone size: .